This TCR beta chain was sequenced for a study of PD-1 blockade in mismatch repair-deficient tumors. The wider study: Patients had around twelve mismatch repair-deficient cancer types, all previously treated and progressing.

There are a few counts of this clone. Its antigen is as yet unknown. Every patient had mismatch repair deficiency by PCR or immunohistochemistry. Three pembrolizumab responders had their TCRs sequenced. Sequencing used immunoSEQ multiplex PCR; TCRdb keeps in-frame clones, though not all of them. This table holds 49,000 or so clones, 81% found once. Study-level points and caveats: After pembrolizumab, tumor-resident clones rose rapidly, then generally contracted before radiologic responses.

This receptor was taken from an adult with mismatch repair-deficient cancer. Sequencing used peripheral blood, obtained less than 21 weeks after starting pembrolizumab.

The CDR3 loop is CASSQEIGSLTGELFF. The CDR3 nucleotides read TGTGCCAGCAGCCAAGAGATAGGGAGTCTCACCGGGGAGCTGTTTTTT. This rearrangement joins TRBV4-2 to TRBJ2-2; D is possibly TRBD2 (5 bases). V was trimmed by 0 bases and J by 4 bases, leaving 12 bases between them. Per the germline V gene, CDR1 is LGHNA and CDR2 is YNFKEQ. The CDR3 totals 16 residues.